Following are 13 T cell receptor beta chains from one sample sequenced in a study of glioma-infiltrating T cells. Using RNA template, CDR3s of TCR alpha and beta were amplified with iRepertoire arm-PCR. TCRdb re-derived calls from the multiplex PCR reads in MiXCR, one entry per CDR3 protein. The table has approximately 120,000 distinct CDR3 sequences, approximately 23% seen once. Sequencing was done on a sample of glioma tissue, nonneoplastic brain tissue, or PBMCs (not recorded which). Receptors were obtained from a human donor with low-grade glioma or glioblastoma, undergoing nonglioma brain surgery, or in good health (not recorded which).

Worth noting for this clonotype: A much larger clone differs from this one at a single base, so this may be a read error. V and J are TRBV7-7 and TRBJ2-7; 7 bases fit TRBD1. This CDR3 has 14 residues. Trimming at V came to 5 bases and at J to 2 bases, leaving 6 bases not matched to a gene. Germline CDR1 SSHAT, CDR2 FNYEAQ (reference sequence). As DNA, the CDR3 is TGTGCCAGCAGCCACGGGACAGACGCCTACGAGCAGTACTTC. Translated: CASSHGTDAYEQYF.

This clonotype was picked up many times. In DNA form, the CDR3 reads TGTGCCAGCAGTTTGAGTTGGAGAAACACTGAAGCTTTCTTT. It is translated as CASSLSWRNTEAFF. The genes are TRBV27 and TRBJ1-1; D remains unclear. The CDR3 is 14 residues long. V lost 3 bases and J 2 bases, leaving 10 bases between the germline ends. Germline CDR1 is MNHEY and CDR2 is SMNVEV (reference sequence).

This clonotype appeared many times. The DNA of the CDR3 is TGCGCCAGCAGCCAAGGCAATAGCGGGAGAGTCTACGAGCAGTACTTC. The encoded protein is CASSQGNSGRVYEQYF. This sequence joins TRBV4-1 and TRBJ2-7, with 9 nucleotides matching TRBD2. Germline assignment: CDR1 MGHRA and CDR2 YSYEKL. The CDR3 loop spans 16 amino acids. The J segment lost 3 bases and the V segment lost 1 base, leaving 7 bases of the junction unmatched.

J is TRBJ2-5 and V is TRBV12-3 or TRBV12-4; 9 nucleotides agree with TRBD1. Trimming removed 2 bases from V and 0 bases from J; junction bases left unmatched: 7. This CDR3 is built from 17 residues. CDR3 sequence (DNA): TGTGCCAGCAGTTTACGAGGACAGGGGCGACACCAAGAGACCCAGTACTTC. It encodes CASSLRGQGRHQETQYF.

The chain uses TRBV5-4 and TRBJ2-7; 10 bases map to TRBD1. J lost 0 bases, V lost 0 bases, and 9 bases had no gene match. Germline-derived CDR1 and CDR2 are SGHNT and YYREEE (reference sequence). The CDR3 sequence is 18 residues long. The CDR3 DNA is TGTGCCAGCAGCTTGGCCCGGACAGGGGGTCCTTTCTCCTACGAGCAGTACTTC. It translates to CASSLARTGGPFSYEQYF.

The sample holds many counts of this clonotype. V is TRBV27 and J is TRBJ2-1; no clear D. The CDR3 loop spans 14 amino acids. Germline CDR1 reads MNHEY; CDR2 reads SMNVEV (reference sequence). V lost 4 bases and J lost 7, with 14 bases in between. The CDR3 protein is CASSYSRTANEQFF. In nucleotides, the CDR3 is TGTGCCAGCAGTTACTCCCGGACCGCAAATGAGCAGTTCTTC.

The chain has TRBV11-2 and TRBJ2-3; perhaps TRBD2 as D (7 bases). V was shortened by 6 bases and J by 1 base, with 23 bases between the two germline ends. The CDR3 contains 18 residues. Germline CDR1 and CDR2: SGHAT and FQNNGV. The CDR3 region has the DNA TGTGCCAGCAGAACGCTCGGGGGGCGTCGGTCCCGCACAGATACGCAGTATTTT. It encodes CASRTLGGRRSRTDTQYF.

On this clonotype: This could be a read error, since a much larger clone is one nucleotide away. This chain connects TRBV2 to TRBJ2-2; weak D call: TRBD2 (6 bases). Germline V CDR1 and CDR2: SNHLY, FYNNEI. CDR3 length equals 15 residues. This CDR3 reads CASSLGLSKTGELFF. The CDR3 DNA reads TGTGCCAGCAGCTTAGGACTATCGAAGACCGGGGAGCTGTTTTTT.

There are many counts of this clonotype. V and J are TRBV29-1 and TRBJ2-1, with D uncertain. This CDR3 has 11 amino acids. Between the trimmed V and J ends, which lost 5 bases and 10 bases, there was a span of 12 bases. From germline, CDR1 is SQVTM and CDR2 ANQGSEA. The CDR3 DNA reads TGCAGCGTTAGGATGGATGGGGAGCAGTTCTTC. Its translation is CSVRMDGEQFF.

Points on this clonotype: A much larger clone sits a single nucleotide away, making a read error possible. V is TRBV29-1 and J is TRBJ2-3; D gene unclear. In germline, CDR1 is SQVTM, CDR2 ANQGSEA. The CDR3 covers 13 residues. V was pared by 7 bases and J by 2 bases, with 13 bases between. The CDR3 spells CSETKDNTDTQYF. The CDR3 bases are TGCAGCGAGACCAAAGACAACACAGATACGCAGTATTTT.

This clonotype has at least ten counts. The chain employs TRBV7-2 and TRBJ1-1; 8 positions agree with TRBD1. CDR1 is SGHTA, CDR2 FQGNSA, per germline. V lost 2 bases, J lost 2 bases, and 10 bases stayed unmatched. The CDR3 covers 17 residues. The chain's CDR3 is CASSLSDRGRVNTEAFF. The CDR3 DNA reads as TGTGCCAGCAGCTTATCAGACAGGGGACGGGTTAACACTGAAGCTTTCTTT. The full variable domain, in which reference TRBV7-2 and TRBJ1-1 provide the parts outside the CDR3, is GAGVSQSPSNKVTEKGKDVELRCDPISGHTALYWYRQSLGQGLEFLIYFQGNSAPDKSGLPSDRFSAERTGGSVSTLTIQRTQQEDSAVYLCASSLSDRGRVNTEAFFGQGTRLTVV.

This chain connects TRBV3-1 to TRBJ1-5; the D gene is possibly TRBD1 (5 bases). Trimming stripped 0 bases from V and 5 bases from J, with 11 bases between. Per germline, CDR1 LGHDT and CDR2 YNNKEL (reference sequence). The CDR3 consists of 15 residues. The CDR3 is CASSQDGGWDQPQHF. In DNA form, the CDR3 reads TGTGCCAGCAGCCAAGATGGGGGTTGGGATCAGCCCCAGCATTTT. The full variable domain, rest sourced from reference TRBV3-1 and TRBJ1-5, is DTAVSQTPKYLVTQMGNDKSIKCEQNLGHDTMYWYKQDSKKFLKIMFSYNNKELIINETVPNRFSPKSPDKAHLNLHINSLELGDSAVYFCASSQDGGWDQPQHFGDGTRLSIL.

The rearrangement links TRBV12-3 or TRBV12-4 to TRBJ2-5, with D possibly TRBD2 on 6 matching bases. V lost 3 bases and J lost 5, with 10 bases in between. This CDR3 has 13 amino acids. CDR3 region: CASSFEGLETQYF. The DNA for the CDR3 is TGTGCCAGCAGTTTTGAGGGACTCGAGACCCAGTACTTC.